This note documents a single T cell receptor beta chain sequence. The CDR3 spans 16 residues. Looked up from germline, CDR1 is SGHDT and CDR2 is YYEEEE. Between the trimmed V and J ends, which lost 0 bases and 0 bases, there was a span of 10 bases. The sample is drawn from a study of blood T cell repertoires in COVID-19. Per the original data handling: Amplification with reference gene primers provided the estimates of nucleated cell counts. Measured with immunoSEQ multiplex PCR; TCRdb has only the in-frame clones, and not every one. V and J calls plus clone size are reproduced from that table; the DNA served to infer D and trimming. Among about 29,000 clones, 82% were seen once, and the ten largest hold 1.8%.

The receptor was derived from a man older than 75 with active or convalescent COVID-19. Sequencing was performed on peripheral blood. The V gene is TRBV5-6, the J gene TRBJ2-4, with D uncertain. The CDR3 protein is CASSLDTTLAKNIQYF. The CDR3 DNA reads TGTGCCAGCAGCTTGGACACGACTCTAGCCAAAAACATTCAGTACTTC.